The rows below give T cell receptor beta chains drawn from one sample of a study of cytomegalovirus exposure and HLA in healthy donors. Clones were sequenced by immunoSEQ multiplex PCR, and TCRdb holds only the in-frame ones, with some missing. The top ten clones hold around 6% of a sample with 150,000 to 200,000 clones, 86% of them seen once. Material: PBMCs. The receptors here all came from a woman between 25 and 40 years old in good health and CMV-seronegative. CDR3s include the opening cysteine and the closing phenylalanine or tryptophan. D genes are given only for firm matches. Size is stated for part of the rows, as once, few or many counts, or as a class when the clone is expanded.

CDR3nt,CDR3aa,j_gene,len,abundance,d_gene,v_gene
TGTGCCAGCAGCTTAGGGCAGGGTCAACGATCTAACTATGGCTACACCTTC,CASSLGQGQRSNYGYTF,TRBJ1-2,17,.,.,TRBV7-2
TGTGCCAGCGCCCCTCACCAGGGGGACCAAGAGACCCAGTACTTC,CASAPHQGDQETQYF,TRBJ2-5,15,.,TRBD1,TRBV27
TGCGCCAGCAGCCAAGATTGGAGTGGGGAAGCTTTCTTT,CASSQDWSGEAFF,TRBJ1-1,13,.,.,TRBV4-3
TGTGCCACCAGCAGAGGTTGGCCGGGACTCCTGAACACTGAAGCTTTCTTT,CATSRGWPGLLNTEAFF,TRBJ1-1,17,.,.,TRBV15
TGTGCCAGCAGCCCCGGACTAGCGGGAGGTCCAGATACGCAGTATTTT,CASSPGLAGGPDTQYF,TRBJ2-3,16,.,TRBD2,TRBV7-8
TGCGCCAGCAGCTCCTCCAGGGGTCAGGAAAAACTGTTTTTT,CASSSSRGQEKLFF,TRBJ1-4,14,.,.,TRBV5-1
TGTGCCAGCAGCGCGGGATATGAGCAGTTCTTC,CASSAGYEQFF,TRBJ2-1,11,.,.,TRBV5-4
TGTGCCAGCAGTGAAGGTTTGGGTGCGGGTACAGGCCAGCCCCAGCATTTT,CASSEGLGAGTGQPQHF,TRBJ1-5,17,.,.,TRBV6-1
TGTGCCATCATTGAGACAGGGGGCACTGAAGCTTTCTTT,CAIIETGGTEAFF,TRBJ1-1,13,.,TRBD1,TRBV10-3
TGCGCCAGCAGCCAAGTGATTGGCAGCAACACCGGGGAGCTGTTTTTT,CASSQVIGSNTGELFF,TRBJ2-2,16,once,.,TRBV4-3
TGTGCCAGCAGTTACTCTGCCGCCGGGGAGCTGTTTTTT,CASSYSAAGELFF,TRBJ2-2,13,few,.,TRBV6-5
TGCGCCAGCAGCCAAGATATATTCGTCGAGCAGTACTTC,CASSQDIFVEQYF,TRBJ2-7,13,.,.,TRBV4-1
TGCAGCGTGTCGGGGATTTATGGCTACACCTTC,CSVSGIYGYTF,TRBJ1-2,11,.,.,TRBV29-1
TGCGCCAGCAGCCAAGGGAGGACAGGGGGCACCGGGGAGCTGTTTTTT,CASSQGRTGGTGELFF,TRBJ2-2,16,few,TRBD1,TRBV4-1
TGTGCCAGCAGCTTAGGGACAGGGGGGACCTACGAGCAGTACTTC,CASSLGTGGTYEQYF,TRBJ2-7,15,.,TRBD1,TRBV7-2
TGTGCCAGCAGGTCTAGCGGGGGTAGGGAGCAGTACTTC,CASRSSGGREQYF,TRBJ2-7,13,once,TRBD2,TRBV6-5
TGTGCCAGCAGTTTCGCTAGCGGGTTCCAAGAGACCCAGTACTTC,CASSFASGFQETQYF,TRBJ2-5,15,.,TRBD2,TRBV6-1
TGTGCCTGGAGTGGGCTTGGGACAGGGACGAATGGCTACACCTTC,CAWSGLGTGTNGYTF,TRBJ1-2,15,.,TRBD1,TRBV30
TGTGCCAGCAGCGTAGATCGTCATGGGGACGAGCAGTACTTC,CASSVDRHGDEQYF,TRBJ2-7,14,.,.,TRBV9
TGCGCCAGCAGCCAAGATCGACAGGGCTTCTACAATGAGCAGTTCTTC,CASSQDRQGFYNEQFF,TRBJ2-1,16,.,TRBD1,TRBV4-1
TGTGCCAGCAGCTTGGGGGGTGGCGAGCAGTACTTC,CASSLGGGEQYF,TRBJ2-7,12,medium-sized,.,TRBV5-6
TGCGCCAGCAGCTTGTCGGGACAGCCCTCTGGGGCCAACGTCCTGACTTTC,CASSLSGQPSGANVLTF,TRBJ2-6,17,.,TRBD1,TRBV5-1
TGTGCCAGCAGTTACACGGCCACCCAAGAGACCCAGTACTTC,CASSYTATQETQYF,TRBJ2-5,14,.,.,TRBV6-5
TGCGCCAGCAGCTTACCGGGACAGGGACTTCAAGAGACCCAGTACTTC,CASSLPGQGLQETQYF,TRBJ2-5,16,once,TRBD1,TRBV5-1
TGTGCCAGCAGTTCGTTTTTTGGTACCTACGAGCAGTACTTC,CASSSFFGTYEQYF,TRBJ2-7,14,.,.,TRBV28
TGTGCCAGCTTACCGTCGGCAGGGGCGCCTAACTATGGCTACACCTTC,CASLPSAGAPNYGYTF,TRBJ1-2,16,.,.,TRBV5-4
TGTGCCAGCAGCTACATGACAGGGAACACTGAAGCTTTCTTT,CASSYMTGNTEAFF,TRBJ1-1,14,.,.,TRBV7-8
TGTGCCAGCAGTGGGGCAGGGAGGGATAGGCAGCCCCAGCATTTT,CASSGAGRDRQPQHF,TRBJ1-5,15,.,.,TRBV2
TGTGCCAGCAGCCTCGGGACAGGGGGCGTCGGCTACACCTTC,CASSLGTGGVGYTF,TRBJ1-2,14,.,TRBD1,TRBV4-2
TGCGCCAGCAGCCAGGGACTGGATAATTCACCCCTCCACTTT,CASSQGLDNSPLHF,TRBJ1-6,14,.,.,TRBV4-1
TGTGCCAGCAGTGAAGGGGTCACAGGGGAGGCAGATACGCAGTATTTT,CASSEGVTGEADTQYF,TRBJ2-3,16,.,.,TRBV28
TGTGCCAGCAGCCATACAGGTTATAGCAATCAGCCCCAGCATTTT,CASSHTGYSNQPQHF,TRBJ1-5,15,.,.,TRBV13
TGCGCCAGCAGCCAAAACGACGGAACCTACGAGCAGTACTTC,CASSQNDGTYEQYF,TRBJ2-7,14,.,.,TRBV4-3
TGTGCCAGCAGTGTTAGCGGGGGGGCGCATGAGCAGTTCTTC,CASSVSGGAHEQFF,TRBJ2-1,14,.,TRBD2,TRBV2
TGTGCCAGTAGTATGGACACAGATACGCAGTATTTT,CASSMDTDTQYF,TRBJ2-3,12,.,.,TRBV19
TGTGCCAGCAGCCCGGACGGGGACGAGCAGTTCTTC,CASSPDGDEQFF,TRBJ2-1,12,.,.,TRBV7-9
TGTGCCAGCAGCCAAGTCGGGAATTACAATGAGCAGTTCTTC,CASSQVGNYNEQFF,TRBJ2-1,14,once,.,TRBV4-2
TGTGCCAGCAGTTTCCGGGACTCCTACGAGCAGTACTTC,CASSFRDSYEQYF,TRBJ2-7,13,.,.,TRBV27
TGTGCCAGCAGCTTCGGGTCACACTCGGGGGCCAACGTCCTGACTTTC,CASSFGSHSGANVLTF,TRBJ2-6,16,few,.,TRBV7-9
TGTGCCAGCAGTGTTGACAGGGCTGGGGCCAACGTCCTGACTTTC,CASSVDRAGANVLTF,TRBJ2-6,15,.,TRBD1,TRBV2